This TCR beta chain was sequenced during a study of PD-1 blockade in classical Hodgkin lymphoma. Study information: Every 2 weeks, patients had 3 mg/kg nivolumab intravenously. General study points: Healthy donors reportedly exceeded newly diagnosed patients in baseline TCR diversity. Whoever responded completely had baseline diversity much like that seen in newly diagnosed patients.

All patients experienced relapse after autologous stem cell transplantation, and brentuximab vedotin exposure was variable. A word on this clone: Antigen specificity is unknown.

TCRdb's copy holds only in-frame clones and misses some; the assay was immunoSEQ multiplex PCR. The sample yields 66,000 or so clones, about two thirds seen once. The sequence derives from a human donor with classical Hodgkin lymphoma. Source: peripheral blood mononuclear cells (PBMCs), taken before the second cycle of nivolumab.

CDR3 nucleotide sequence: TGCAGCGTTGAAGAGGATCTACCTGCTTACAATGAGCAGTTCTTC. Translating gives CSVEEDLPAYNEQFF. V usage is TRBV29-1 and J usage is TRBJ2-1, with unresolved D. The CDR3 is 15 residues long. V lost 0 bases and J 4 bases, leaving 13 bases between the germline ends. The germline CDR1 and CDR2 sequences are SQVTM and ANQGSEA.